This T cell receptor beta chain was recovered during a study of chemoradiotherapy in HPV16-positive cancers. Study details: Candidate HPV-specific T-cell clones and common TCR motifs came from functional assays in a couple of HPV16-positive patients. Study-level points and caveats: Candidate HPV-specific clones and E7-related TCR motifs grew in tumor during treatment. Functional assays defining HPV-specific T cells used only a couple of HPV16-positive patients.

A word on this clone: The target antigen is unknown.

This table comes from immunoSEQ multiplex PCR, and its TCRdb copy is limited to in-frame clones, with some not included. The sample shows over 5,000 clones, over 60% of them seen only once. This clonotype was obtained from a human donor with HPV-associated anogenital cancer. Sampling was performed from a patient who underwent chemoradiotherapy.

The CDR3 region is CASSQNANTGELFF. The DNA of the CDR3 is TGTGCCAGCAGCCAAAACGCGAACACCGGGGAGCTGTTTTTT. The rearrangement uses TRBV7-3 and TRBJ2-2, with D unclear. The germline CDR1 and CDR2 sequences are SGHTA and FQGTGA. This CDR3 region has 14 residues. Trimming pared 5 bases from V and 0 bases from J, leaving 7 bases between.